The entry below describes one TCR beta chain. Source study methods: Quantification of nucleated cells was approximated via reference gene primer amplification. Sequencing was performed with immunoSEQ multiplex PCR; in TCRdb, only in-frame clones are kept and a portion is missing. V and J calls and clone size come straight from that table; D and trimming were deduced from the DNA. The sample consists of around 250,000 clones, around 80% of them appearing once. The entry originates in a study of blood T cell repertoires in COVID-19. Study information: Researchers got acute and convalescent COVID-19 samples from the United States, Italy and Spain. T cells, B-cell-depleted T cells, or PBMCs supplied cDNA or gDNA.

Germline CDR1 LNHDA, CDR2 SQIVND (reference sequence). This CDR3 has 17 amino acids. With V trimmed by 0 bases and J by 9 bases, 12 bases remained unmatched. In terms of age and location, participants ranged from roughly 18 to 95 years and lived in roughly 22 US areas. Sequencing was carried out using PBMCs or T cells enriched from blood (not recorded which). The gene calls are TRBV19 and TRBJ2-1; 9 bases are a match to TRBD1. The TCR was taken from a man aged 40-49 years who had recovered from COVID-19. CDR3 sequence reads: CASSIDSFGTGWGEQFF. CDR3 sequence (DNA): TGTGCCAGTAGTATAGATTCTTTCGGGACAGGGTGGGGTGAGCAGTTCTTC.